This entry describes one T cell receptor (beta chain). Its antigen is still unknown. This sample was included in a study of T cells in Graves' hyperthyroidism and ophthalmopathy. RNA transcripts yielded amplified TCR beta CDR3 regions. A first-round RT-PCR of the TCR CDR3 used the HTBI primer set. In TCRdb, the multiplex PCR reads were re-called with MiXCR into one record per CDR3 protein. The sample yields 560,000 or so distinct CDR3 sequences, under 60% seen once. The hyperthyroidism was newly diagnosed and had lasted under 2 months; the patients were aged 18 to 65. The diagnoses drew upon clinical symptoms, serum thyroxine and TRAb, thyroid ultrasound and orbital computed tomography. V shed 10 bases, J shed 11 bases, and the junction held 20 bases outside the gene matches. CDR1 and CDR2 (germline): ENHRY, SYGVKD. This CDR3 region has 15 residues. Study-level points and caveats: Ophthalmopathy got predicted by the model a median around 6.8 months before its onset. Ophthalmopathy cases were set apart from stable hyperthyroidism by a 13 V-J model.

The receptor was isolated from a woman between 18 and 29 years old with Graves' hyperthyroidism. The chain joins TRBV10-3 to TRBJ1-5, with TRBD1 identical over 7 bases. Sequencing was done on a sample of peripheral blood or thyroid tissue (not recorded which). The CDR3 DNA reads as TGTGCCAGCAGCCAAGAAGGGGGCGGGGGAAGGTCCCAGCATTTT. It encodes CASSQEGGGGRSQHF.